A single sample gave rise to the 29 T cell receptor beta chains below, sequenced in a study of cytomegalovirus exposure and HLA in healthy donors. Profiled with immunoSEQ multiplex PCR; TCRdb holds only in-frame clones, not every one. The data hold 110,000 to 150,000 clones, with about 95% observed a single time. Sequencing was carried out using PBMCs. The receptors here all came from a man younger than 30 in good health and CMV-seropositive.

The chain is built from TRBV5-1 and TRBJ2-7; no definite D call. Trimming removed 0 bases at V and 3 bases at J, with 7 bases between. This CDR3 comprises 13 residues. The germline CDR1 and CDR2 sequences are SGHRS and YFSETQ. As DNA, the CDR3 is TGCGCCAGCAGCTTGGGTTACGGCTACGAGCAGTACTTC. Its protein product is CASSLGYGYEQYF.

A single count supports this clone. V usage is TRBV27 and J usage is TRBJ2-5; no reliable D call. The CDR3 runs to 15 residues. CDR1 and CDR2 (germline): MNHEY, SMNVEV (reference sequence). The V end lost 8 bases, the J end lost 4 bases, and 20 bases lay between the germline ends. The CDR3 region has the DNA TGTGCCAGCGCCACGAACGGGTTGTTTGGAGAGACCCAGTACTTC. This translates into CASATNGLFGETQYF.

In nucleotides, the CDR3 is TGTGCCAGCAGTTTATTGCGAGGCAATGAGCAGTTCTTC. Amino acid sequence: CASSLLRGNEQFF. J is TRBJ2-1 and V is TRBV27; no firm D call. This CDR3 has 13 amino acids. Between the trimmed V and J ends, which lost 1 base and 6 bases, there was a span of 7 bases. The V gene's germline CDR1 is MNHEY and CDR2 SMNVEV (reference sequence).

The chain carries TRBV5-4 and TRBJ2-7; D perhaps matches TRBD1 (6 bases). CDR1 is SGHNT and CDR2 is YYREEE in the germline V gene (reference sequence). The CDR3 runs to 15 residues. The ends were cut back, 1 base at V and 6 bases at J, with 17 bases in the middle. The DNA for the CDR3 is TGTGCCAGCAGCTTGCCCGGGCAGGGGTTTGGCGAGCAGTACTTC. Amino acid sequence: CASSLPGQGFGEQYF.

The V call is TRBV28, the J call TRBJ2-6, with 10 bases that match TRBD1. J lost 0 bases, V lost 7 bases, and 6 bases had no gene match. The germline V gene encodes CDR1 MDHEN and CDR2 SYDVKM. The CDR3 runs to 17 residues. CDR3 nucleotide sequence: TGTGCCAGCATGCCGGGACAGGGGATCTCTGGGGCCAACGTCCTGACTTTC. Residues: CASMPGQGISGANVLTF.

This rearrangement joins TRBV15 to TRBJ2-6; D not certain. CDR1 is LNHNV, CDR2 YYDKDF, per germline (reference sequence). This CDR3 spans 19 amino acids. Trimming took off 0 bases at V and 2 bases at J, with 17 bases between the two ends. DNA of the CDR3: TGTGCCACCAGCAGAGATCAGGTTGGGTGGGCAGCTGGGGCCAACGTCCTGACTTTC. Translation: CATSRDQVGWAAGANVLTF.

Comment on this clone: A read error may produce the germline difference seen at one junction end. V and J are TRBV5-1 and TRBJ1-2; 7 bases align to TRBD1. Germline lookup yields CDR1 SGHRS and CDR2 YFSETQ. The CDR3 is 11 amino acids. The CDR3 region is CASTEGTAPVF. In nucleotides, the CDR3 is TGCGCCAGCACTGAAGGGACAGCCCCTGTTTTC.

The CDR3 loop is CASSSRGSPPNEQFF. In nucleotides, the CDR3 is TGTGCCAGCAGCTCTCGCGGTTCTCCCCCCAATGAGCAGTTCTTC. The V gene is TRBV7-2, the J gene TRBJ2-1; D is undetermined. The CDR3 is 15 residues long. V lost 4 bases to trimming and J lost 6 bases, with 16 bases between them. The V gene's germline CDR1 is SGHTA and CDR2 FQGNSA. Complete variable domain (other parts from reference TRBV7-2 and TRBJ2-1): GAGVSQSPSNKVTEKGKDVELRCDPISGHTALYWYRQSLGQGLEFLIYFQGNSAPDKSGLPSDRFSAERTGGSVSTLTIQRTQQEDSAVYLCASSSRGSPPNEQFFGPGTRLTVL.

The CDR3 DNA reads as TGTGCCAGCAGCAGAGACAGGGGAGACGGCACCGGGGAGCTGTTTTTT. It is translated as CASSRDRGDGTGELFF. The chain recombines TRBV7-9 with TRBJ2-2; 8 bases map to TRBD1. The germline V gene has CDR1 SEHNR and CDR2 FQNEAQ (reference sequence). Losses at the gene ends were 5 bases for V and 4 bases for J; bases not matched to a gene: 9. The CDR3 has 16 amino acids.

V and J are TRBV4-2 and TRBJ2-7; a possible D gene is TRBD2 (6 bases). The V end was cut by 4 bases, the J end by 7 bases, with 17 bases between. The CDR3 length is 14 residues. From germline, CDR1 is LGHNA and CDR2 YNFKEQ. For the CDR3, the DNA is TGTGCCAGCAGCCCCCCTGGAAACGCGGGGGAGCAGTACTTC. It is translated as CASSPPGNAGEQYF.

J is TRBJ1-1 and V is TRBV30, with TRBD1 as a possible D gene (5 bases). The CDR3 contains 13 residues. CDR1 and CDR2 from the germline V gene are GTSNPN and SVGIG (reference sequence). Trimming removed 1 base at V and 6 bases at J, with 12 bases between. DNA for the CDR3: TGTGCCTGGAGTGGGGGCCAAGGGGCTGAAGCTTTCTTT. Its translation is CAWSGGQGAEAFF.

This sequence joins TRBV10-3 and TRBJ2-3; 15 nucleotides line up with TRBD2. The germline V gene has CDR1 ENHRY and CDR2 SYGVKD. The CDR3 extends over 19 amino acids. J gave up 4 bases and V 2 bases, and 10 bases lay outside the gene matches. For the CDR3, the DNA is TGTGCCATCAGTGAGAGGACTAGCGGGAGGGCCGGGAGCGCAGATACGCAGTATTTT. It codes for CAISERTSGRAGSADTQYF.

The V call is TRBV9, the J call TRBJ1-1; 8 bases align to TRBD1. CDR3 size: 14 residues. From germline, CDR1 is SGDLS and CDR2 YYNGEE. V was clipped by 6 bases and J by 3 bases; unmatched bases: 7. The CDR3 DNA sequence: TGTGCCAGCAACCCAGGGGGCACGTACACTGAAGCTTTCTTT. Translated, it gives CASNPGGTYTEAFF. The whole variable domain, remainder taken from reference TRBV9 and TRBJ1-1, is DSGVTQTPKHLITATGQRVTLRCSPRSGDLSVYWYQQSLDQGLQFLIQYYNGEERAKGNILERFSAQQFPDLHSELNLSSLELGDSALYFCASNPGGTYTEAFFGQGTRLTVV.

The chain recombines TRBV4-1 with TRBJ2-5; 9 bases map to TRBD1. CDR3 size: 13 residues. CDR1 is MGHRA and CDR2 is YSYEKL in the germline V gene. Germline trimming cut 6 bases from V and 3 bases from J; bases unmatched to any gene: 2. CDR3 sequence: CASSGDREETQYF. The CDR3 DNA is TGCGCCAGCAGTGGGGACAGGGAAGAGACCCAGTACTTC.

The chain recombines TRBV5-8 with TRBJ2-1; 7 bases are a match to TRBD1. CDR3 length equals 14 residues. V lost 5 bases to trimming and J lost 3 bases; unmatched junction nucleotides: 5. CDR1 is SGHTS, CDR2 YDEGEE, per germline. CDR3 coding DNA: TGTGCCAGCAGATCCCGGGACAGCTACAATGAGCAGTTCTTC. Protein product: CASRSRDSYNEQFF.

The chain combines TRBV18 with TRBJ2-1; 10 bases map to TRBD2. The CDR3 totals 15 residues. Per germline, CDR1 KGHSH and CDR2 LQKENI. V shed 3 bases and J 3 bases; nucleotides not matched to a gene: 2. The CDR3 bases are TGTGCCAGCTCACCGCTAGCGGGGGTCTACAATGAGCAGTTCTTC. Its translation: CASSPLAGVYNEQFF.

V gene TRBV5-4 combines with J gene TRBJ1-2, with 8 positions matching TRBD1. From germline, CDR1 is SGHNT and CDR2 YYREEE (reference sequence). The trim removed 4 bases at V and 4 bases at J, leaving 6 bases unmatched. This CDR3 spans 14 amino acids. CDR3 nucleotide sequence: TGTGCCAGCAGCCTACAGGGGGTGGGCTATGGCTACACCTTC. It is translated as CASSLQGVGYGYTF.

The genes are TRBV29-1 and TRBJ1-1; D may be TRBD1 (5 bases). Trimming took off 0 bases at V and 3 bases at J, with 8 bases between the two ends. The CDR3 runs to 13 residues. Germline lookup yields CDR1 SQVTM and CDR2 ANQGSEA. The CDR3 region has the DNA TGCAGCGTTGAAGAAGGAGGGGACACTGAAGCTTTCTTT. Its translation: CSVEEGGDTEAFF.

The chain combines TRBV19 with TRBJ1-2; the match to TRBD1 covers 7 bases. CDR3 length: 13 amino acids. The V gene end was trimmed by 5 bases and the J gene end by 8 bases; junction bases not matched to a gene: 8. Germline values: CDR1 LNHDA, CDR2 SQIVND (reference sequence). The CDR3 DNA reads TGTGCCAGTAGTGTAACAGGGGCCGAGGGCTACACCTTC. As protein: CASSVTGAEGYTF. Based on the CDR3 plus reference TRBV19 and TRBJ1-2, the full variable domain is DGGITQSPKYLFRKEGQNVTLSCEQNLNHDAMYWYRQDPGQGLRLIYYSQIVNDFQKGDIAEGYSVSREKKESFPLTVTSAQKNPTAFYLCASSVTGAEGYTFGSGTRLTVV.

The chain carries TRBV27 and TRBJ1-2; D unclear. CDR3 length equals 15 residues. The germline V gene encodes CDR1 MNHEY and CDR2 SMNVEV (reference sequence). V was pared by 6 bases and J by 0 bases, with 14 bases between. The CDR3 protein is CASSPIERSNYGYTF. DNA of the CDR3: TGTGCCAGCAGCCCAATAGAGAGGTCTAACTATGGCTACACCTTC.

This sequence joins TRBV29-1 and TRBJ2-1, with 8 bases identical to TRBD1. V shed 4 bases and J 1 base; nucleotides not matched to a gene: 15. Germline lookup yields CDR1 SQVTM and CDR2 ANQGSEA. This CDR3 is built from 18 residues. Here the CDR3 reads CSVGGVRGPSPSYNEQFF. CDR3 nucleotides: TGCAGCGTTGGTGGGGTCAGGGGGCCCTCCCCTTCCTACAATGAGCAGTTCTTC.

The CDR3 DNA reads TGTGCCAGCAGTCTCGACAGGGCCGAGCAGTACTTC. Translating gives CASSLDRAEQYF. The chain links TRBV28 to TRBJ2-7, with TRBD1 matching 7 bases. Germline V lookup: CDR1 MDHEN, CDR2 SYDVKM. The CDR3 is 12 residues long. Trimming at V came to 5 bases and at J to 6 bases, leaving 4 bases not matched to a gene.

This clone was seen once. The genes are TRBV4-1 and TRBJ1-6; unclear D gene. Trimming pared 3 bases from V and 14 bases from J, leaving 17 bases between. The CDR3 consists of 14 residues. The germline gives CDR1 MGHRA, CDR2 YSYEKL. CDR3 residues: CASSHPGIGWTLHF. The DNA for the CDR3 is TGCGCCAGCAGCCACCCAGGTATAGGTTGGACCCTCCACTTT.

V is TRBV2 and J is TRBJ2-3; 12 positions match TRBD2. Germline V gene lookup returns CDR1 SNHLY and CDR2 FYNNEI. The CDR3 sequence is 16 residues long. The V and J ends lost 6 bases and 7 bases, in that order; junction bases with no gene match: 11. For the CDR3, the DNA is TGTGCCAGCAGGAGAGCCCGGACTAGCGGGACTTATACGCAGTATTTT. Translating it yields CASRRARTSGTYTQYF.

V gene TRBV7-9 combines with J gene TRBJ1-4, with D hard to call. Trimming took 1 base from V and 8 from J, leaving 5 bases between them. The CDR3 covers 12 residues. The germline V gene encodes CDR1 SEHNR and CDR2 FQNEAQ (reference sequence). This CDR3 is CASSLVREKLFF. Here the CDR3 DNA reads TGTGCCAGCAGCTTAGTCCGGGAAAAACTGTTTTTT.

This rearrangement joins TRBV2 to TRBJ1-1; 7 bases are shared with TRBD1. The V and J ends lost 0 bases and 8 bases, in that order; junction bases with no gene match: 9. CDR1 and CDR2 from the germline V gene are SNHLY and FYNNEI. The CDR3 loop spans 15 amino acids. Here the CDR3 reads CASSEAYRGGEEAFF. The CDR3 DNA sequence: TGTGCCAGCAGTGAAGCATACAGGGGTGGGGAAGAAGCTTTCTTT.

V usage is TRBV19 and J usage is TRBJ2-4; TRBD2 matches 7 bases. Germline assignment: CDR1 LNHDA and CDR2 SQIVND (reference sequence). V lost 2 bases to trimming and J lost 13 bases; unmatched junction nucleotides: 17. The CDR3 loop spans 16 amino acids. The CDR3 DNA sequence: TGTGCCAGTAGTATAAGTGGTTTAGAGCGGGAAAGGCCCCAGTACTTC. Its translation is CASSISGLERERPQYF.

This rearrangement joins TRBV19 to TRBJ1-5; D is possibly TRBD1 (5 bases). Germline V gene lookup returns CDR1 LNHDA and CDR2 SQIVND (reference sequence). Trimming removed 7 bases at V and 6 bases at J, with 13 bases between. The CDR3 runs 13 residues. CDR3 amino acids: CASTGGYAQPQHF. The CDR3 DNA follows: TGTGCCAGTACTGGGGGGTACGCTCAGCCCCAGCATTTT.

The chain couples TRBV6-7 to TRBJ1-1, with D uncertain. TRBV6-7 is reported as an ORF; its role is uncertain. This CDR3 is 14 amino acids long. Trimming left V 2 bases short and J 1 base short, with 8 bases between. Here the CDR3 reads CASSYVRGNTEAFF. For the CDR3, the DNA is TGTGCCAGCAGTTACGTTCGGGGGAACACTGAAGCTTTCTTT.